This T cell receptor (beta chain) was identified in a study of T cells after yellow fever vaccination. Whole-study findings and limits: Repertoires obtained by FACS sorting could include abundant clonotypes that entered as contaminants from the bulk population. Just a small share of clonotypes turned up in the CD4 compartment as well as the CD8 compartment.

Germline assignment: CDR1 LGHNA and CDR2 YNFKEQ. The CDR3 spans 16 residues. J gave up 0 bases and V 4 bases, and 6 bases lay outside the gene matches. Points on this clonotype: As yet, its antigen is unknown.

TCRdb itself ran the 5' RACE reads through MiXCR, one entry per CDR3 protein. The table records 350,000 to 450,000 distinct CDR3 sequences, 18% of them present only once. The TCR sequence derives from a man aged 18 to 30 who received the YFV17D yellow fever vaccine. The chain carries TRBV4-2 and TRBJ1-1; 9 bases line up with TRBD1. The starting material was PBMCs, obtained before the yellow fever booster vaccination. As DNA, the CDR3 is TGTGCCAGCAGCCGAGGGACAGGGACGATGAACACTGAAGCTTTCTTT. Translation gives CASSRGTGTMNTEAFF.